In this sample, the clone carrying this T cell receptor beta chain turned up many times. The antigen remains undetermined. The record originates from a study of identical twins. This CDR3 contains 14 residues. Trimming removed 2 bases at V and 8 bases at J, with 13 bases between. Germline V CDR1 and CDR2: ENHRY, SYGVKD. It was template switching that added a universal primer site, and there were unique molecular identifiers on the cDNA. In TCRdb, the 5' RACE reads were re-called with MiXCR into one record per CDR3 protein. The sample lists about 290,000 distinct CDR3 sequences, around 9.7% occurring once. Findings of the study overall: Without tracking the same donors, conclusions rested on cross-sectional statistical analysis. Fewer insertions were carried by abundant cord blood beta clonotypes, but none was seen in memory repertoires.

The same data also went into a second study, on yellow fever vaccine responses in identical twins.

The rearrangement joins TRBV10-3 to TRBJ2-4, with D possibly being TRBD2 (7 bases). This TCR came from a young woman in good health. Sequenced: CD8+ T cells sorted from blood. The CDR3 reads CAISESAGADIQYF. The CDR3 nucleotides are TGTGCCATCAGTGAGAGTGCGGGGGCGGACATTCAGTACTTC.